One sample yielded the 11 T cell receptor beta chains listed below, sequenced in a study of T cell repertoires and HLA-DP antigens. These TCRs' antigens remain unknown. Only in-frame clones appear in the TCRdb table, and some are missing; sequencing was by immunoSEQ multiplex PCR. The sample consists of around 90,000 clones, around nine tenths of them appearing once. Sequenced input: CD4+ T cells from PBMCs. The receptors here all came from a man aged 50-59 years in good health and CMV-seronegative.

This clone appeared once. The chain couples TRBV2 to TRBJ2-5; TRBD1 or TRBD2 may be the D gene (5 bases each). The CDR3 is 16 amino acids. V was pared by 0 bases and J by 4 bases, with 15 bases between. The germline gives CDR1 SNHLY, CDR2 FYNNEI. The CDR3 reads CASSEALRGRSETQYF. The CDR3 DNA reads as TGTGCCAGCAGTGAAGCGCTTCGGGGCAGATCAGAGACCCAGTACTTC.

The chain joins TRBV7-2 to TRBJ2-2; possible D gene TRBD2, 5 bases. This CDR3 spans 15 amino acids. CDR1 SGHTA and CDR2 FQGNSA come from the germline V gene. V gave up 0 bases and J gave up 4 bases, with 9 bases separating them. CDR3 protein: CASSLAGVGTGELFF. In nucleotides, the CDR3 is TGTGCCAGCAGCTTAGCCGGGGTCGGCACCGGGGAGCTGTTTTTT.

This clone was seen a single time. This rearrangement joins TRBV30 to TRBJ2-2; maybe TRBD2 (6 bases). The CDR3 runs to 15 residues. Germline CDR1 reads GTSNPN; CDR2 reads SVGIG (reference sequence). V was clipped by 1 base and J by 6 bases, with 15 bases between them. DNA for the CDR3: TGTGCCTGGAGTGGAGTGATCAGCGGGTCCGGGGAGCTGTTTTTT. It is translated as CAWSGVISGSGELFF.

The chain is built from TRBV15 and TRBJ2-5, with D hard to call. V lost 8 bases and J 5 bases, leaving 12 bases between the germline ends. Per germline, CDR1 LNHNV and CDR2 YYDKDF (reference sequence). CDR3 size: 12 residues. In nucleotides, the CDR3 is TGTGCCACCGGTGAAGCTTGGGAGACCCAGTACTTC. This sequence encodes CATGEAWETQYF.

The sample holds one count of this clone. CDR3 DNA sequence: TGTGCCAGCAGTCCAGGGACTAGGTGGACATACTACGAGCAGTACTTC. Translated, it gives CASSPGTRWTYYEQYF. The rearrangement joins TRBV27 to TRBJ2-7, with 8 bases that match TRBD2. J lost 3 bases, V lost 5 bases, and 12 bases had no gene match. CDR1 and CDR2 (germline): MNHEY, SMNVEV (reference sequence). The CDR3 totals 16 residues.

The CDR3 coding sequence is TGTGCCACCAGCGACAGGCCCAATCAGCCCCAGCATTTT. Its translation: CATSDRPNQPQHF. The chain combines TRBV19 with TRBJ1-5; a possible D gene is TRBD1 (6 bases). With 10 bases removed from V and 3 bases from J, the gap between germline ends came to 13 bases. Germline assignment: CDR1 LNHDA and CDR2 SQIVND (reference sequence). The CDR3 spans 13 residues.

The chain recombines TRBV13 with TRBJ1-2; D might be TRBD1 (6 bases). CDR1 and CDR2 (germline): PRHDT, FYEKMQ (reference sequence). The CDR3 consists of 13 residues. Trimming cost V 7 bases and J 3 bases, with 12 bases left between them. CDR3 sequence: CASNRGGYYGYTF. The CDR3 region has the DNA TGTGCCAGCAACCGGGGGGGCTACTATGGCTACACCTTC.

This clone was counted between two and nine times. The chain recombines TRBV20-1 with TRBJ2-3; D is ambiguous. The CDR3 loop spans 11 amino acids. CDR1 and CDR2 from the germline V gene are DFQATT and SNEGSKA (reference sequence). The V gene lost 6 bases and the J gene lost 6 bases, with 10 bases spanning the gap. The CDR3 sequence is CSAVFIDTQYF. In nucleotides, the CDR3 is TGCAGTGCCGTATTTATTGATACGCAGTATTTT.

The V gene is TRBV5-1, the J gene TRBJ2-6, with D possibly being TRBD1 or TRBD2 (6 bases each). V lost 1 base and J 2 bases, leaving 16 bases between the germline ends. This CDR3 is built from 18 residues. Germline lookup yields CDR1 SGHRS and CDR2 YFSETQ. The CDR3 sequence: CASSLQLGGGTGANVLTF. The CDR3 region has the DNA TGCGCCAGCAGCTTGCAATTAGGGGGAGGCACTGGGGCCAACGTCCTGACTTTC.

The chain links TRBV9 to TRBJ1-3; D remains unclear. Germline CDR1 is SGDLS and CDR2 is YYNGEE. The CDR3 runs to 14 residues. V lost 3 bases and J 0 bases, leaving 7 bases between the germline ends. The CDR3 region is CASSGRTSGNTIYF. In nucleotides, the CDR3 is TGTGCCAGCAGCGGAAGGACCTCTGGAAACACCATATATTTT.

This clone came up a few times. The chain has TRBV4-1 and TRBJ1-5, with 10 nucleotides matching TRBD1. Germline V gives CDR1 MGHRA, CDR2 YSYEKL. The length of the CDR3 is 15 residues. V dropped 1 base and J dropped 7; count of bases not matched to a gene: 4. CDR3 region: CASSQGDRGLQPQHF. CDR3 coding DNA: TGCGCCAGCAGCCAAGGGGACAGGGGCTTACAGCCCCAGCATTTT.